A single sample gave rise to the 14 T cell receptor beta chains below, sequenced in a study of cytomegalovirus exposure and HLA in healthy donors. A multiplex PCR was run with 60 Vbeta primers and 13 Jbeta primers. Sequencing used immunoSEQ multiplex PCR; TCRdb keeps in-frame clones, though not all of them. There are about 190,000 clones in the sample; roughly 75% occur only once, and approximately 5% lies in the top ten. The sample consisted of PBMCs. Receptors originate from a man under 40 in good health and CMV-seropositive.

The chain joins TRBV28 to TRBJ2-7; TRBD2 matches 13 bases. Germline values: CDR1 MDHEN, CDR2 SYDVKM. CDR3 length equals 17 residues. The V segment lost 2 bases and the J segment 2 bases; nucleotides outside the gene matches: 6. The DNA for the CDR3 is TGTGCCAGCAGTTTACCCGGGACTAGCGGGACAGCCTACGAGCAGTACTTC. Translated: CASSLPGTSGTAYEQYF.

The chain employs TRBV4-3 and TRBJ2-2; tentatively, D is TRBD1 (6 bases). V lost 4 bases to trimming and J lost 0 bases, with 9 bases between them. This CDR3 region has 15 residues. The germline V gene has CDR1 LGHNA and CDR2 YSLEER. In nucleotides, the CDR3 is TGCGCCAGCAGCCCTGGGACAACGAACACCGGGGAGCTGTTTTTT. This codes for CASSPGTTNTGELFF.

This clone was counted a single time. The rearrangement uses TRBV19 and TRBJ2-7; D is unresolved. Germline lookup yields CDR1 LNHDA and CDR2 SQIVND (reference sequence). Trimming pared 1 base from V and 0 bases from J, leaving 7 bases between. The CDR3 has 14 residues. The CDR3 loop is CASSIGRFSYEQYF. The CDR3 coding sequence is TGTGCCAGTAGTATAGGGAGATTCTCCTACGAGCAGTACTTC. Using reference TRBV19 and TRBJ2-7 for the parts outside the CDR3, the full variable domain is DGGITQSPKYLFRKEGQNVTLSCEQNLNHDAMYWYRQDPGQGLRLIYYSQIVNDFQKGDIAEGYSVSREKKESFPLTVTSAQKNPTAFYLCASSIGRFSYEQYFGPGTRLTVT.

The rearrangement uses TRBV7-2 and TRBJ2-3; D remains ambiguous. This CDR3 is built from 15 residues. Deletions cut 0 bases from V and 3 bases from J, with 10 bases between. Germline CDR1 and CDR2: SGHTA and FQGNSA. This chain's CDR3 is CASSLAPHGTDTQYF. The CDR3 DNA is TGTGCCAGCAGCTTAGCGCCCCACGGGACAGATACGCAGTATTTT.

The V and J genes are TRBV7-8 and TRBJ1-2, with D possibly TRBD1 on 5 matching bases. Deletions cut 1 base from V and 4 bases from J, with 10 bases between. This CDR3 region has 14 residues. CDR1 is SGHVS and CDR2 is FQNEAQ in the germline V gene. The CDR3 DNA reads TGTGCCAGCAGCTTAGGGGGGGGGTTCTATGGCTACACCTTC. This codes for CASSLGGGFYGYTF.

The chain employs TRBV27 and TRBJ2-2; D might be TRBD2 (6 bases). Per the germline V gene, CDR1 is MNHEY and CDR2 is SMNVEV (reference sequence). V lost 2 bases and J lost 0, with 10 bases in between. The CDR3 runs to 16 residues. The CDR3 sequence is CASSLKAGPNTGELFF. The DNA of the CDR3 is TGTGCCAGCAGTTTAAAGGCGGGGCCGAACACCGGGGAGCTGTTTTTT.

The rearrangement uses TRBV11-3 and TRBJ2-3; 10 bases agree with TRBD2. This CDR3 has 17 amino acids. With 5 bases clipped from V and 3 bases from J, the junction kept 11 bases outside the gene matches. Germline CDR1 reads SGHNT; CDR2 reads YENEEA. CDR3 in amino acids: CASSPSPLAGATDTQYF. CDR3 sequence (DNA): TGTGCCAGCAGCCCCTCCCCTCTAGCGGGAGCGACAGATACGCAGTATTTT. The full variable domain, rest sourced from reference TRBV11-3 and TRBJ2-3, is EAGVVQSPRYKIIEKKQPVAFWCNPISGHNTLYWYLQNLGQGPELLIRYENEEAVDDSQLPKDRFSAERLKGVDSTLKIQPAELGDSAVYLCASSPSPLAGATDTQYFGPGTRLTVL.

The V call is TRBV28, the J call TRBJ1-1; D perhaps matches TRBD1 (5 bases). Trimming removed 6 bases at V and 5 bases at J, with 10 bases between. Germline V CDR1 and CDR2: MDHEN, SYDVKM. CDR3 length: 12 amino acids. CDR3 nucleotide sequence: TGTGCCAGCAGATCGGGGGGGACTGAAGCTTTCTTT. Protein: CASRSGGTEAFF. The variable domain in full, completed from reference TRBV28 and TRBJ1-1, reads DVKVTQSSRYLVKRTGEKVFLECVQDMDHENMFWYRQDPGLGLRLIYFSYDVKMKEKGDIPEGYSVSREKKERFSLILESASTNQTSMYLCASRSGGTEAFFGQGTRLTVV.

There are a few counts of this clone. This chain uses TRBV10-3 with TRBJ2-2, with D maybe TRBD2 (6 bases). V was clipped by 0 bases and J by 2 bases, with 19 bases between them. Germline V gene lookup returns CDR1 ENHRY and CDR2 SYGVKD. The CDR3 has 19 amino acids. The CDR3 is CAISESPGLGSGNTGELFF. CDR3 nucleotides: TGTGCCATCAGTGAGTCCCCTGGATTAGGTAGCGGAAACACCGGGGAGCTGTTTTTT.

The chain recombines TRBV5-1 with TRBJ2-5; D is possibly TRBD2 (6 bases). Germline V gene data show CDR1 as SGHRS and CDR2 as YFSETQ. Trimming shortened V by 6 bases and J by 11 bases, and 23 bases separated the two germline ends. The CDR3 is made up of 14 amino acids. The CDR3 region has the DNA TGCGCCAGCACCCGCCCAGGAGGGGCGAGAGAGCAGTACTTC. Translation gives CASTRPGGAREQYF.

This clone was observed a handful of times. The chain's CDR3 is CASSLLGLAGEGDTQYF. The CDR3 DNA reads as TGTGCCAGCAGCCTCCTGGGACTAGCGGGAGAGGGAGATACGCAGTATTTT. V gene TRBV7-3 combines with J gene TRBJ2-3; 14 bases agree with TRBD2. Germline V CDR1 and CDR2: SGHTA, FQGTGA. After removal of 5 bases from V and 5 bases from J, the junction contained 9 bases not matched to a gene. The CDR3 runs 17 residues.

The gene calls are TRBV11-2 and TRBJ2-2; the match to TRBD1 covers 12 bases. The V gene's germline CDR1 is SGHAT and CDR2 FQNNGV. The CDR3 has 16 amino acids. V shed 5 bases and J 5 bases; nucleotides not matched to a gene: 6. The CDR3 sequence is CASSAGDRGRTGELFF. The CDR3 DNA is TGTGCCAGCAGCGCCGGGGACAGGGGGCGGACCGGGGAGCTGTTTTTT.

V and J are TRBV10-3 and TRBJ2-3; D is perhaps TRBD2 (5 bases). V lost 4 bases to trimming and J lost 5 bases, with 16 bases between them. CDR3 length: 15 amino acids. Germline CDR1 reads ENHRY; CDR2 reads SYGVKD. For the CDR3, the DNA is TGTGCCATCAGTGGGGGTTTACTAGTAGTAGATACGCAGTATTTT. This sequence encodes CAISGGLLVVDTQYF.

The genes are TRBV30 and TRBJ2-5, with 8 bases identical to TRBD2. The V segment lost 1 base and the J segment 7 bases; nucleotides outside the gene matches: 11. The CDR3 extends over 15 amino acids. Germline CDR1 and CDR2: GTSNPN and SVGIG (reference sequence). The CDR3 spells CAWSAGLARGGTQYF. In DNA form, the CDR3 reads TGTGCCTGGAGTGCCGGACTAGCCCGGGGGGGGACCCAGTACTTC.